What follows is one T cell receptor beta chain and its context. Germline CDR1 LGHNT, CDR2 FRNRAP. The CDR3 extends over 13 amino acids. With 7 bases removed from V and 4 bases from J, the gap between germline ends came to 11 bases. TCRdb's copy holds only in-frame clones and misses some; the assay was immunoSEQ multiplex PCR. The sample yields over 150,000 clones, roughly 84% seen once. During active infection, Seattle patients enrolled and were then monitored through disease. This record comes from a study of blood T cell repertoires in COVID-19. Study at large: Collection of acute and convalescent COVID-19 samples took place in the United States, Italy and Spain. From T cells, B-cell-depleted T cells, or PBMCs came the material, which was cDNA or gDNA.

This chain joins TRBV12-5 and TRBJ1-5; D not certain. The sequencing input was peripheral blood. This clonotype was sampled from a man aged 80 or over with COVID-19, enrolled during active disease. CDR3 loop: CASAQDGNQPQHF. The CDR3 DNA is TGTGCTAGTGCCCAGGATGGAAATCAGCCCCAGCATTTT.